This T cell receptor (beta chain) was sequenced in a study of beta chain features in type 1 diabetes. Study-wide findings and caveats: Within the patient group, naive, central memory and Treg TCRB repertoires appeared more similar to each other than within healthy donors. Fewer insertions but more deletions were seen at VDJ junctions in type 1 diabetes patients. Shortening of TCRB CDR3s, moderate but significant, appeared in all four CD4+ subsets of Type 1 diabetes patients.

This clone has only a few counts. What it binds is unknown. The study reverse transcribed the entire isolated RNA, so it sequenced expressed TCRB transcripts. Sequencing used immunoSEQ multiplex PCR; TCRdb keeps in-frame clones, though not all of them. This sample has some 110,000 clones; 16% occur once, and the top ten carry around 2.5%. V lost 4 bases to trimming and J lost 3 bases; unmatched junction nucleotides: 7. The CDR3 covers 15 residues. CDR1 is LGHNA, CDR2 YSLEER, per germline. Averaging roughly 120 mL, one heparinised blood draw came from each individual donor. Cell sorting via CD45RO/CCR7/CD25/CD127/CD95/CD27 was performed to obtain CD4+ naive, central memory, regulatory and stem cell-like memory cells.

The sequence came from a man aged 25-40 years with type 1 diabetes. Sequencing used central memory CD4+ T cells from blood. V is TRBV4-3 and J is TRBJ2-7; 9 bases line up with TRBD1. The CDR3 protein is CASSRAGTGFYEQYF. The CDR3 region has the DNA TGCGCCAGCAGCCGGGCCGGGACAGGGTTCTACGAGCAGTACTTC.